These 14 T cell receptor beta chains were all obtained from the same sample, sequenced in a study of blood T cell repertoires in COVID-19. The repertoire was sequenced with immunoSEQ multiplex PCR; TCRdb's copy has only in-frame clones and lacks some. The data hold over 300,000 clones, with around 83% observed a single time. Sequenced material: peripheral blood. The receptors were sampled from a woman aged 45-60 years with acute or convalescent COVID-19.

CDR3 sequence reads: CASSYGGLGYTF. The DNA for the CDR3 is TGTGCCAGCAGTTACGGGGGGCTTGGCTACACCTTC. This sequence joins TRBV12-3 or TRBV12-4 and TRBJ1-2; a possible D gene is TRBD1 (6 bases). V was trimmed by 4 bases and J by 7 bases, leaving 10 bases between them. There are 12 residues in the CDR3.

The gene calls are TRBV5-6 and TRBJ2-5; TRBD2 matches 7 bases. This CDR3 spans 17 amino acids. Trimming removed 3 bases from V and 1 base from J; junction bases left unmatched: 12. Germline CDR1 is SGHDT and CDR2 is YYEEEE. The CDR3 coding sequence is TGTGCCAGCAGCTCTTTAGCGGGCGTGCCCTCCCAAGAGACCCAGTACTTC. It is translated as CASSSLAGVPSQETQYF.

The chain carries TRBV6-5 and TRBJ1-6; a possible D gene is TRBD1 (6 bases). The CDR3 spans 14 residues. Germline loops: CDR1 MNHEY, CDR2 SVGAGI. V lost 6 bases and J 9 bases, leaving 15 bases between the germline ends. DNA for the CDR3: TGTGCCAGCAGCCTACAGGGCCAAGGTTCACCCCTCCACTTT. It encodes CASSLQGQGSPLHF.

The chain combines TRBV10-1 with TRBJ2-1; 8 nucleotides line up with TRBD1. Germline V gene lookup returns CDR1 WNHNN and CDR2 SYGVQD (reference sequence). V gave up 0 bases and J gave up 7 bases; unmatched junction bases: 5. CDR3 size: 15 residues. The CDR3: CASSESRGQANEQFF. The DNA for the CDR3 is TGCGCCAGCAGTGAGTCCAGGGGGCAAGCGAATGAGCAGTTCTTC.

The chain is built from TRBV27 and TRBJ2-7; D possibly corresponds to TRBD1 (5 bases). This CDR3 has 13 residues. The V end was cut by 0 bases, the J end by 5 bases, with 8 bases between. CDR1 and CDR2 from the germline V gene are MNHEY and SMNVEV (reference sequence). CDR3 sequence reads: CASSLSAGNEQYV. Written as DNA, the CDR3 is TGTGCCAGCAGTTTATCGGCAGGGAACGAGCAGTACGTC.

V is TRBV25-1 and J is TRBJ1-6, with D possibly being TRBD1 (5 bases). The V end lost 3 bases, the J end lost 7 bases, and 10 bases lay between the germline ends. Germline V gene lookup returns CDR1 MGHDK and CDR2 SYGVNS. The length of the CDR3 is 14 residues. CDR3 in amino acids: CASSDGGVNSPLHF. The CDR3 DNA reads TGTGCCAGCAGTGATGGGGGGGTAAATTCACCCCTCCACTTT. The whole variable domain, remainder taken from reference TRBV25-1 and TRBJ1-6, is EADIYQTPRYLVIGTGKKITLECSQTMGHDKMYWYQQDPGMELHLIHYSYGVNSTEKGDLSSESTVSRIRTEHFPLTLESARPSHTSQYLCASSDGGVNSPLHFGNGTRLTVT.

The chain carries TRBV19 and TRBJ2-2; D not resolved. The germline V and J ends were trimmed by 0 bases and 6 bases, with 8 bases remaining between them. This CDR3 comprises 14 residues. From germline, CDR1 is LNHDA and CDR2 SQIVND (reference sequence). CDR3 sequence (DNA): TGTGCCAGTAGTATAGATGACTCCGCCGGGGAGCTGTTTTTT. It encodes CASSIDDSAGELFF.

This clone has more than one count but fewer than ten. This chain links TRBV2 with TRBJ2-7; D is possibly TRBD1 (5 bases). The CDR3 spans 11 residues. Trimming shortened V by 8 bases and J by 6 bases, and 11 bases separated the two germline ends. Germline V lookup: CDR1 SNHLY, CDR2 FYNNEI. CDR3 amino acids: CASRRGPEQYF. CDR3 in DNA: TGTGCCAGCCGAAGGGGCCCCGAGCAGTACTTC.

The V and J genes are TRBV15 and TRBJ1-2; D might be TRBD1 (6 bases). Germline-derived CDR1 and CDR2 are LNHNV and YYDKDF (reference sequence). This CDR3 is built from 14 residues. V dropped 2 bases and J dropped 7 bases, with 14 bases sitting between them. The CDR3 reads CATSRLSQGTGYTF. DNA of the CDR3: TGTGCCACCAGCAGACTATCCCAGGGGACTGGCTACACCTTC.

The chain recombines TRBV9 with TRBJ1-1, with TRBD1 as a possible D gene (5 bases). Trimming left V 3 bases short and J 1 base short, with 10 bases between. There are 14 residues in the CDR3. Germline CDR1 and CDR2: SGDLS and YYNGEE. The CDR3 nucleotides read TGTGCCAGCAGCGCAGACAGAGAGAACACTGAAGCTTTCTTT. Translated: CASSADRENTEAFF.

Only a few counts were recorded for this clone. The CDR3 here is CASSLGRGNQPQHF. The CDR3 coding sequence is TGTGCCAGCTCTCTCGGCAGGGGCAATCAGCCCCAGCATTTT. V usage is TRBV18 and J usage is TRBJ1-5; the D gene is possibly TRBD1 (5 bases). The CDR3 length is 14 residues. V gave up 6 bases and J gave up 2 bases, with 11 bases separating them. Germline assignment: CDR1 KGHSH and CDR2 LQKENI.

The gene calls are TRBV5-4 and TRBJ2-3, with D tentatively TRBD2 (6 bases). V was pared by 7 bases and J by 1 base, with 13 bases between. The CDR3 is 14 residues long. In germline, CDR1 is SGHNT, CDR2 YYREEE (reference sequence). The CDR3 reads CASRLWGGTDTQYF. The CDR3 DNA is TGTGCCAGCCGCCTCTGGGGGGGCACAGATACGCAGTATTTT.

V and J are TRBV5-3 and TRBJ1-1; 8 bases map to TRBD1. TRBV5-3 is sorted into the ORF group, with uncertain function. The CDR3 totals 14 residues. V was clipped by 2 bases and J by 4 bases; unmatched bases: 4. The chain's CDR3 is CARSFTGGSTEAFF. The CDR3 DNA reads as TGTGCCAGAAGCTTTACAGGGGGTAGCACTGAAGCTTTCTTT.

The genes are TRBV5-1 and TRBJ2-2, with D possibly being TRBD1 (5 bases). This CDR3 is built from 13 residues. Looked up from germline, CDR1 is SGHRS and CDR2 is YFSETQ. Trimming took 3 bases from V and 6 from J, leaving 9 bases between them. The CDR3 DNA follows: TGCGCCAGCAGCTCCCAGGGCCCCGGGGAGCTGTTTTTT. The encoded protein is CASSSQGPGELFF.